This TCR beta chain was recovered during a study of T-cell memory formation after mild COVID-19. In regard to this clonotype: Its antigen is not identified.

V lost 6 bases to trimming and J lost 4 bases; unmatched junction nucleotides: 8. There are 15 residues in the CDR3. Overall study findings and caveats: Those CD4+ clones that contracted were mainly in CM and EM (CD8+ ones in EMRA). The appearance of some responding clones in pre-infection memory suggested that cross-reactive memory joined. Contracting clones from day 15 to 85 had balanced CD4/CD8; later expanders favoured CD4+.

TCR alpha and TCR beta cDNA libraries carrying sample barcodes and UMIs were produced by 5'RACE using constant-segment primers. TCRdb redid the calling of the 5' RACE reads with MiXCR, one entry per CDR3 protein. The data hold hundreds of thousands of distinct CDR3 sequences, with more than 15% observed a single time. The sequenced material came from PBMCs or a T cell subset sorted from them (not recorded which). The TCR was taken from a man between 18 and 29 years old who had mild COVID-19 (a few samples of this study predate the infection). Cell type and time point are not known. V gene TRBV12-3 or TRBV12-4 combines with J gene TRBJ1-2, with 10 bases aligning to TRBD1. The CDR3 DNA reads as TGTGCCAGCAGAGCCGGACAGGGGGTTCTCTATGGCTACACCTTC. As protein: CASRAGQGVLYGYTF.